This TCR beta chain was obtained from a study of T cells in Graves' hyperthyroidism and ophthalmopathy. Study-wide background: Peripheral blood draws took place at initial diagnosis, ahead of any treatment.

Points from the study as a whole: Blood also held most thyroid clonotypes expanded beyond 0.001. A 13 V-J model separated ophthalmopathy from stable hyperthyroidism.

Amplification targeted TCR beta CDR3 regions from RNA transcripts. First-round RT-PCR of the TCR CDR3 relied on the HTBI primer set. TCRdb redid the calling of the multiplex PCR reads with MiXCR, one entry per CDR3 protein. Found here are over 450,000 distinct CDR3 sequences, 17% of them singletons; the top ten hold 17%. This clonotype has ten or more counts. Its target is unknown. Fresh 10 ml peripheral blood yielded PBMCs. The germline V gene has CDR1 SEHNR and CDR2 FQNEAQ (reference sequence). The CDR3 sequence is 15 residues long. The germline V and J ends were trimmed by 2 bases and 2 bases, with 11 bases remaining between them.

Sequenced input: blood. The rearrangement uses TRBV7-9 and TRBJ2-3; D might be TRBD1 (6 bases). This clonotype originated in a woman aged 18-29 years with Graves' ophthalmopathy. CDR3 sequence: CASSLIQGTTDTQYF. DNA of the CDR3: TGTGCCAGCAGCTTAATACAGGGTACCACAGATACGCAGTATTTT.